The T cell receptor beta chain described here comes from a study of T cells in Graves' hyperthyroidism and ophthalmopathy. V shed 4 bases and J 1 base; nucleotides not matched to a gene: 7. Per the germline V gene, CDR1 is SGDLS and CDR2 is YYNGEE. The CDR3 consists of 15 residues. Researchers took RNA transcripts and amplified the TCR beta CDR3 regions from them. In the first-round RT-PCR of the TCR CDR3, the HTBI primer set was used. Each CDR3 protein is one row after TCRdb ran MiXCR on the multiplex PCR reads. The data contain 500,000 to 650,000 distinct CDR3 sequences, approximately 15% of them singletons.

This sequence was found in a woman aged 45-65 years with Graves' ophthalmopathy. The chain combines TRBV9 with TRBJ1-1, with 7 bases aligning to TRBD1. Sequencing used blood. The CDR3 nucleotides are TGTGCCAGCAGCAGTGAGGGACAGCCGAACACTGAAGCTTTCTTT. This sequence encodes CASSSEGQPNTEAFF.